This entry is about one T cell receptor (beta chain). Its specificity is not known. Treatment noted: approximately nine-day PBMC culture with coronavirus spike peptide pools or control peptides (ViraFEST assay). ViraFEST grew antigen-specific T cells using peptide pools, then sequenced TCRs. Per-well cultures of millions of PBMCs received about 10 IU/ml IL-2 and around 10 ug/ml peptide pools. The data originate from a study of vaccination and CD4 T cells after COVID-19. Study background: Some control cultures received a CEFX pool, which served as the positive control. Others received an HIV-1 Nef pool or no peptide.

Germline V gives CDR1 MNHNS, CDR2 SASEGT. V was clipped by 1 base and J by 0 bases; unmatched bases: 11. The CDR3 is made up of 18 amino acids. The assay that was used to sequence DNA from cultured CD4+ T cells was the Oncomine TCR Beta short-read assay. The authors extracted genomic DNA from cultured CD4+ T cells. TCRdb redid the calling of the PCR reads with MiXCR, one entry per CDR3 protein. This table holds roughly 16,000 distinct CDR3 sequences, less than 65% found once. What was sequenced was CD4+ T cells from blood, cultured in vitro. The receptor comes from a human donor who had recovered from COVID-19. This chain connects TRBV6-1 to TRBJ2-5; 7 bases are a match to TRBD1. The CDR3 DNA reads TGTGCCAGCAGTGAAGACGGGGTGACAGGGTTTAACCAAGAGACCCAGTACTTC. It is translated as CASSEDGVTGFNQETQYF.